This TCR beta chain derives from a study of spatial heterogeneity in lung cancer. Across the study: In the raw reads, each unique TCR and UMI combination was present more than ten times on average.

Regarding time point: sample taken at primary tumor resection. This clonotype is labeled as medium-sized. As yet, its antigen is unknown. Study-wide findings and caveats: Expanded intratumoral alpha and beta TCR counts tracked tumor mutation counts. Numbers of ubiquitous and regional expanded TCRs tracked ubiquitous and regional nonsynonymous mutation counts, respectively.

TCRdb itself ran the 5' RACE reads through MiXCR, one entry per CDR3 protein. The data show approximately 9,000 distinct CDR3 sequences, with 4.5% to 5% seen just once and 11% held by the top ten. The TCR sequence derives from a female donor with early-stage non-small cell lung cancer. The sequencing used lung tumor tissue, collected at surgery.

The CDR3 coding sequence is TGTGCCAGCAGCCCAGGGGTACCTAGCGGGAGTTACGAGCAGTACTTC. Amino acids: CASSPGVPSGSYEQYF. The gene calls are TRBV9 and TRBJ2-7, with 10 nucleotides matching TRBD2. Germline trimming cut 4 bases from V and 4 bases from J; bases unmatched to any gene: 11. The CDR3 totals 16 residues. Germline CDR1 SGDLS, CDR2 YYNGEE.